This T cell receptor (beta chain) was retrieved from a study of blood T cell repertoires in COVID-19. Study-wide context: Samples came from the United States, Italy and Spain, spanning acute and convalescent COVID-19.

This table comes from immunoSEQ multiplex PCR, and its TCRdb copy is limited to in-frame clones, with some not included. The data show 60,000 or so clones, 70% to 90% seen once. Trimming removed 3 bases from V and 4 bases from J, with 10 bases in between. There are 14 residues in the CDR3. Germline V gives CDR1 LGHNT, CDR2 FRNRAP. The chain employs TRBV12-5 and TRBJ1-5, with D tentatively TRBD1 (5 bases). This receptor was identified in a human donor in a cohort sampled during active COVID-19. Sequencing input: peripheral blood. The CDR3 is CASGLPPGNQPQHF. In nucleotides, the CDR3 is TGTGCTAGTGGTTTACCCCCAGGGAATCAGCCCCAGCATTTT.